Shown below are 32 T cell receptor beta chains from a single sample sequenced in a study of beta chain features in type 1 diabetes. General study findings and limits: Patients with Type 1 diabetes showed moderately but significantly shorter TCRB CDR3s in all four CD4+ subsets.

These receptors' targets are unknown. TCRB transcripts that were expressed got sequenced, as all of the isolated RNA had been reverse transcribed. Profiling relied on immunoSEQ multiplex PCR, and the TCRdb table lists in-frame clones only, not all of them. The repertoire holds approximately 360,000 clones, with 10% to 15% as singletons. Sequencing was carried out using naive CD4+ T cells from blood. These receptors originate from a young woman with type 1 diabetes.

This clone was recorded a few times. V gene TRBV18 combines with J gene TRBJ1-6; D is ambiguous. V was trimmed by 3 bases and J by 6 bases, leaving 15 bases between them. The CDR3 extends over 16 amino acids. Germline CDR1 is KGHSH and CDR2 is LQKENI. CDR3 sequence reads: CASSPGPTFGNSPLHF. The DNA of the CDR3 is TGTGCCAGCTCACCTGGTCCCACCTTCGGTAATTCACCCCTCCACTTT. The variable domain in full, with the rest retrieved from reference TRBV18 and TRBJ1-6, is NAGVMQNPRHLVRRRGQEARLRCSPMKGHSHVYWYRQLPEEGLKFMVYLQKENIIDESGMPKERFSAEFPKEGPSILRIQQVVRGDSAAYFCASSPGPTFGNSPLHFGNGTRLTVT.

In its sample, this clone was seen a few times. The gene calls are TRBV7-9 and TRBJ2-1, with D possibly matching TRBD2 (5 bases). From germline, CDR1 is SEHNR and CDR2 FQNEAQ (reference sequence). V was cut by 7 bases and J by 3 bases, with 16 bases left in between. This CDR3 is 15 amino acids long. The DNA of the CDR3 is TGTGCCAGCACCGAGGTCCCACGGGGCTACAATGAGCAGTTCTTC. Residues: CASTEVPRGYNEQFF. The complete variable domain, with remaining parts taken from reference TRBV7-9 and TRBJ2-1, reads DTGVSQNPRHKITKRGQNVTFRCDPISEHNRLYWYRQTLGQGPEFLTYFQNEAQLEKSRLLSDRFSAERPKGSFSTLEIQRTEQGDSAMYLCASTEVPRGYNEQFFGPGTRLTVL.

This clone has a handful of counts. CDR3: CASSSPGTYGDTQYF. The CDR3 DNA sequence: TGTGCCAGCAGTTCCCCTGGGACTTACGGAGATACGCAGTATTTT. This sequence joins TRBV28 and TRBJ2-3; a possible D gene is TRBD2 (6 bases). The CDR3 is made up of 15 amino acids. Trimming shortened V by 4 bases and J by 5 bases, and 16 bases separated the two germline ends. From germline, CDR1 is MDHEN and CDR2 SYDVKM.

J is TRBJ2-7 and V is TRBV15; TRBD2 is a possible D gene (6 bases). The CDR3 spans 13 residues. With 6 bases removed from V and 4 bases from J, the gap between germline ends came to 13 bases. The germline gives CDR1 LNHNV, CDR2 YYDKDF (reference sequence). The CDR3 DNA follows: TGTGCCACCAGTCGGGACTGGCCTTACGAGCAGTACTTC. Translation gives CATSRDWPYEQYF.

The sample holds a few counts of this clone. The CDR3 loop is CSVAPRLAGDGDTQYF. Here the CDR3 DNA reads TGCAGCGTTGCTCCCCGACTAGCGGGAGACGGAGATACGCAGTATTTT. The V gene is TRBV29-1, the J gene TRBJ2-3; 12 nucleotides align to TRBD2. The CDR3 sequence is 16 residues long. Germline CDR1 reads SQVTM; CDR2 reads ANQGSEA. Trimming took 4 bases from V and 5 from J; bases not matched to a gene: 10.

This clone was observed a handful of times. This rearrangement joins TRBV19 to TRBJ2-2; D unresolved. The CDR3 consists of 13 residues. V shed 8 bases and J shed 8 bases, with 15 bases lying between them. Germline V gene sequence: CDR1 LNHDA, CDR2 SQIVND (reference sequence). CDR3 sequence (DNA): TGTGCCAGTCAGCATACGGGTGGAGGGGAGCTGTTTTTT. It translates to CASQHTGGGELFF. The variable domain in full, completed from reference TRBV19 and TRBJ2-2, reads DGGITQSPKYLFRKEGQNVTLSCEQNLNHDAMYWYRQDPGQGLRLIYYSQIVNDFQKGDIAEGYSVSREKKESFPLTVTSAQKNPTAFYLCASQHTGGGELFFGEGSRLTVL.

This clone was seen a few times. The chain uses TRBV7-3 and TRBJ2-2, with D unresolved. The CDR3 spans 15 residues. In germline, CDR1 is SGHTA, CDR2 FQGTGA. Trimming stripped 2 bases from V and 4 bases from J, with 11 bases between. CDR3 nucleotide sequence: TGTGCCAGCAGCTTACTGAGTCCTGGCACCGGGGAGCTGTTTTTT. Translating it yields CASSLLSPGTGELFF.

J is TRBJ2-1 and V is TRBV18; D is possibly TRBD1 (5 bases). Germline V lookup: CDR1 KGHSH, CDR2 LQKENI. V was trimmed by 4 bases and J by 7 bases, leaving 11 bases between them. The CDR3 has 13 residues. CDR3 DNA sequence: TGTGCCAGCTCACTGAACCAGGGTAATGAGCAGTTCTTC. Protein product: CASSLNQGNEQFF.

The J gene is TRBJ2-7, the V gene TRBV4-1; 8 bases map to TRBD1. The CDR3 is 13 amino acids. V was clipped by 3 bases and J by 3 bases; unmatched bases: 1. The germline gives CDR1 MGHRA, CDR2 YSYEKL. In DNA form, the CDR3 reads TGCGCCAGCAGCCACGACAGGGGCTACGAGCAGTACTTC. Translated: CASSHDRGYEQYF.

This clone has more than one count but fewer than ten. The chain links TRBV29-1 to TRBJ2-2, with a weak D call TRBD1 (5 bases). Trimming removed 6 bases at V and 1 base at J, with 6 bases between. Germline lookup yields CDR1 SQVTM and CDR2 ANQGSEA. This CDR3 has 12 residues. The CDR3 DNA follows: TGCAGCGTGCAGGGGAACACCGGGGAGCTGTTTTTT. Translation gives CSVQGNTGELFF.

In this sample, this clone turned up a few times. In DNA form, the CDR3 reads TGTGCCAGCAGCACCAGAGGGACAGGGGACCCCTACGAGCAGTACTTC. Translating gives CASSTRGTGDPYEQYF. The chain recombines TRBV7-9 with TRBJ2-7; 10 bases are a match to TRBD1. J lost 2 bases, V lost 5 bases, and 9 bases had no gene match. The CDR3 has 16 amino acids. Germline values: CDR1 SEHNR, CDR2 FQNEAQ (reference sequence).

The sample holds a few counts of this clone. The chain joins TRBV10-3 to TRBJ2-7; either TRBD1 or TRBD2 may supply D (7 bases each). This CDR3 spans 13 amino acids. Looked up from germline, CDR1 is ENHRY and CDR2 is SYGVKD. Trimming cost V 10 bases and J 5 bases, with 18 bases left between them. The CDR3 sequence is CATRGAGADEQYF. The CDR3 region has the DNA TGTGCCACCAGGGGGGCGGGAGCGGACGAGCAGTACTTC.

In its sample, this clone was seen a few times. The CDR3 spells CASSHRVGEQYF. The CDR3 DNA is TGTGCCAGCTCACACAGGGTTGGCGAGCAGTACTTC. This sequence joins TRBV18 and TRBJ2-7; D might be TRBD1 (6 bases). This CDR3 has 12 residues. V lost 4 bases to trimming and J lost 6 bases, with 10 bases between them. The V gene's germline CDR1 is KGHSH and CDR2 LQKENI.

A few counts support this clone. J is TRBJ1-5 and V is TRBV30, with D uncertain. The CDR3 loop spans 14 amino acids. Germline values: CDR1 GTSNPN, CDR2 SVGIG (reference sequence). Trimming removed 0 bases from V and 3 bases from J, with 9 bases in between. CDR3 sequence: CAWSVDSNNQPQHF. The CDR3 DNA follows: TGTGCCTGGAGTGTAGACTCGAACAATCAGCCCCAGCATTTT.

This chain connects TRBV30 to TRBJ2-7; weak D call: TRBD2 (6 bases). Trimming removed 4 bases at V and 4 bases at J, with 17 bases between. The length of the CDR3 is 14 residues. Germline values: CDR1 GTSNPN, CDR2 SVGIG (reference sequence). DNA for the CDR3: TGTGCCTGGAACCCGCTAGCGACCGGGTACGAGCAGTACTTC. This codes for CAWNPLATGYEQYF.

This clone was observed a few times. The chain is built from TRBV4-3 and TRBJ2-3; 9 nucleotides line up with TRBD2. This CDR3 spans 17 amino acids. The ends lost 0 bases at V and 4 bases at J; junction bases unmatched: 8. The germline CDR1 and CDR2 sequences are LGHNA and YSLEER. The CDR3 loop is CASSQDIAGVPADTQYF. The CDR3 DNA reads TGCGCCAGCAGCCAAGATATAGCGGGAGTACCCGCAGATACGCAGTATTTT.

This clone showed up just once. The chain carries TRBV11-2 and TRBJ2-7; TRBD1 might be the D (5 bases). The CDR3 has 16 residues. V dropped 5 bases and J dropped 6 bases, with 23 bases sitting between them. Germline CDR1 reads SGHAT; CDR2 reads FQNNGV. The chain's CDR3 is CASSQTDSWGSREQYF. In nucleotides, the CDR3 is TGTGCCAGCAGCCAAACTGACAGTTGGGGATCCCGCGAGCAGTACTTC.

This clone has only a few counts. This rearrangement joins TRBV30 to TRBJ2-7, with TRBD2 identical over 9 bases. Germline V gene sequence: CDR1 GTSNPN, CDR2 SVGIG (reference sequence). CDR3 length: 16 amino acids. V lost 2 bases to trimming and J lost 1 base; unmatched junction nucleotides: 9. Written as DNA, the CDR3 is TGTGCCTGGAGTCCAAAGTATAGCGGGAGATCCTACGAGCAGTACTTC. The encoded protein is CAWSPKYSGRSYEQYF.

Worth noting for this clone: Other DNA sequences in the sample encode the same CDR3. The chain carries TRBV9 and TRBJ2-2; D is uncertain. Between the trimmed V and J ends, which lost 1 base and 4 bases, there was a span of 5 bases. The CDR3 is 13 amino acids. Per germline, CDR1 SGDLS and CDR2 YYNGEE. CDR3 region: CASSVTGTGELFF. The DNA for the CDR3 is TGTGCCAGCAGCGTAACCGGCACCGGGGAGCTGTTTTTT.

This clone was detected only a few times. The chain combines TRBV28 with TRBJ1-2; D may be TRBD1 (5 bases). Trimming pared 8 bases from V and 2 bases from J, leaving 15 bases between. This CDR3 spans 14 amino acids. The V gene's germline CDR1 is MDHEN and CDR2 SYDVKM. For the CDR3, the DNA is TGTGCCAGCTCGAACCCGGGGGAAAACTATGGCTACACCTTC. Protein sequence: CASSNPGENYGYTF.

This clone was detected a few times. This sequence joins TRBV11-3 and TRBJ2-1, with a weak D call TRBD2 (5 bases). The CDR3 runs 12 residues. V was clipped by 5 bases and J by 6 bases, with 8 bases between them. Germline V gene sequence: CDR1 SGHNT, CDR2 YENEEA. CDR3 DNA: TGTGCCAGCAGCCGCACTAGCAATGAGCAGTTCTTC. It translates to CASSRTSNEQFF.

The chain has TRBV19 and TRBJ1-5; 8 positions agree with TRBD1. CDR3 length: 19 residues. Looked up from germline, CDR1 is LNHDA and CDR2 is SQIVND (reference sequence). V lost 2 bases and J lost 5; bases outside the gene matches: 17. The chain's CDR3 is CASSILRDRSWNSYQPQHF. DNA of the CDR3: TGTGCCAGTAGTATATTGCGGGACAGGTCGTGGAATTCTTATCAGCCCCAGCATTTT.

The genes are TRBV19 and TRBJ2-1; 9 bases align to TRBD1. The CDR3 covers 15 residues. CDR1 is LNHDA and CDR2 is SQIVND in the germline V gene (reference sequence). The trim removed 3 bases at V and 8 bases at J, leaving 8 bases unmatched. Written as DNA, the CDR3 is TGTGCCAGTAGTATCCGGGACAGGGTTATGGATGAGCAGTTCTTC. Its translation is CASSIRDRVMDEQFF.

The DNA of the CDR3 is TGTGCCTGGAGGCGTCCGGGCGGGAGGGTCTTTTACGGGACAGATACGCAGTATTTT. Encoded protein: CAWRRPGGRVFYGTDTQYF. The chain combines TRBV30 with TRBJ2-3, with 9 bases fitting TRBD2. V gave up 3 bases and J gave up 3 bases; unmatched junction bases: 19. Looked up from germline, CDR1 is GTSNPN and CDR2 is SVGIG (reference sequence). The CDR3 runs to 19 residues.

The CDR3 sequence is CASSQEAGSPNEQFF. CDR3 DNA: TGTGCCAGCAGCCAAGAGGCGGGATCCCCCAATGAGCAGTTCTTC. V gene TRBV14 combines with J gene TRBJ2-1, with D possibly TRBD2 on 6 matching bases. CDR3 length: 15 amino acids. The germline CDR1 and CDR2 sequences are SGHDN and FVKESK. V gave up 0 bases and J gave up 6 bases, with 12 bases separating them.

The V call is TRBV29-1, the J call TRBJ2-7; 9 positions match TRBD1. V lost 4 bases, J lost 5 bases, and 9 bases stayed unmatched. The CDR3 contains 14 residues. Germline CDR1 and CDR2: SQVTM and ANQGSEA. DNA for the CDR3: TGCAGCGTTGGAAGTGGGACAGGGAGCCACGAGCAGTACTTC. Translating gives CSVGSGTGSHEQYF.

This clone has only a few counts. This chain joins TRBV7-2 and TRBJ2-7, with a weak D call TRBD1 (5 bases). The CDR3 spans 14 residues. V was shortened by 5 bases and J by 6 bases, with 17 bases between the two germline ends. Germline-derived CDR1 and CDR2 are SGHTA and FQGNSA. The CDR3 protein is CASSPPLGVGEQYF. The CDR3 nucleotides are TGTGCCAGCAGCCCCCCCTTAGGGGTAGGCGAGCAGTACTTC.

The rearrangement links TRBV7-3 to TRBJ2-7; the D is unclear. V was trimmed by 3 bases and J by 3 bases, leaving 9 bases between them. Looked up from germline, CDR1 is SGHTA and CDR2 is FQGTGA. This CDR3 spans 13 amino acids. The CDR3 DNA is TGTGCCAGCAGCTTGGGCAGTAACTACGAGCAGTACTTC. The encoded protein is CASSLGSNYEQYF.

This clone was recorded a few times. The chain recombines TRBV28 with TRBJ2-1, with D tentatively TRBD2 (6 bases). CDR3 length equals 13 residues. CDR1 is MDHEN and CDR2 is SYDVKM in the germline V gene. V shed 4 bases and J shed 15 bases, with 19 bases lying between them. CDR3: CASSSGGGRGTFF. The CDR3 DNA is TGTGCCAGCAGTTCCGGCGGAGGGCGGGGTACGTTCTTC. Combining the CDR3 with reference TRBV28 and TRBJ2-1 gives the whole variable domain DVKVTQSSRYLVKRTGEKVFLECVQDMDHENMFWYRQDPGLGLRLIYFSYDVKMKEKGDIPEGYSVSREKKERFSLILESASTNQTSMYLCASSSGGGRGTFFGPGTRLTVL.

This clone was seen a handful of times. This chain uses TRBV14 with TRBJ2-3; D gene unclear. The CDR3 extends over 16 amino acids. V was clipped by 5 bases and J by 1 base, with 16 bases between them. Germline V gene sequence: CDR1 SGHDN, CDR2 FVKESK. The CDR3 region has the DNA TGTGCCAGCAGCTTCCGCCGACACCTCCGCACAGATACGCAGTATTTT. Protein sequence: CASSFRRHLRTDTQYF.

The DNA for the CDR3 is TGTGCCAGCAGCTTGGACAGGGGGCGAGAGACCCAGTACTTC. Amino acids: CASSLDRGRETQYF. This chain uses TRBV5-6 with TRBJ2-5; 9 bases are a match to TRBD1. The CDR3 contains 14 residues. In germline, CDR1 is SGHDT, CDR2 YYEEEE. V lost 0 bases to trimming and J lost 4 bases; unmatched junction nucleotides: 1. Full variable domain (remainder filled in from reference TRBV5-6 and TRBJ2-5): DAGVTQSPTHLIKTRGQQVTLRCSPKSGHDTVSWYQQALGQGPQFIFQYYEEEERQRGNFPDRFSGHQFPNYSSELNVNALLLGDSALYLCASSLDRGRETQYFGPGTRLLVL.

This clone was detected only a few times. J is TRBJ2-1 and V is TRBV15; 8 bases fit TRBD2. The CDR3 sequence is 17 residues long. The germline V gene encodes CDR1 LNHNV and CDR2 YYDKDF (reference sequence). J lost 1 base, V lost 3 bases, and 8 bases had no gene match. The CDR3 region is CATSSGPGGASYNEQFF. Here the CDR3 DNA reads TGTGCCACCAGCAGTGGCCCCGGGGGGGCTTCCTACAATGAGCAGTTCTTC.